The sequence of this TCR beta chain was determined in a study of patients and donors after allogeneic stem cell transplantation. Germline CDR1 is DFQATT and CDR2 is SNEGSKA (reference sequence). The length of the CDR3 is 13 residues. The V and J ends lost 4 bases and 0 bases respectively, with 10 bases between them. TCRdb redid the calling of the RT-PCR reads with MiXCR, one entry per CDR3 protein. The sample shows approximately 98,000 distinct CDR3 sequences, 35% to 45% of them seen only once. This clonotype has only one observation. The V and J genes are TRBV20-1 and TRBJ2-7; D is perhaps TRBD1 (5 bases). Sequencing used blood, either unsorted or a sorted T cell fraction (not recorded which). The TCR originated in a human donor who was either an allogeneic HSCT recipient or a stem cell or donor lymphocyte infusion donor (not recorded which). It is not recorded whose cells these are; they may come from a transplant donor. CDR3 bases: TGCAGTGCTACACAGGAGAGCTCCTACGAGCAGTACTTC. As protein: CSATQESSYEQYF.